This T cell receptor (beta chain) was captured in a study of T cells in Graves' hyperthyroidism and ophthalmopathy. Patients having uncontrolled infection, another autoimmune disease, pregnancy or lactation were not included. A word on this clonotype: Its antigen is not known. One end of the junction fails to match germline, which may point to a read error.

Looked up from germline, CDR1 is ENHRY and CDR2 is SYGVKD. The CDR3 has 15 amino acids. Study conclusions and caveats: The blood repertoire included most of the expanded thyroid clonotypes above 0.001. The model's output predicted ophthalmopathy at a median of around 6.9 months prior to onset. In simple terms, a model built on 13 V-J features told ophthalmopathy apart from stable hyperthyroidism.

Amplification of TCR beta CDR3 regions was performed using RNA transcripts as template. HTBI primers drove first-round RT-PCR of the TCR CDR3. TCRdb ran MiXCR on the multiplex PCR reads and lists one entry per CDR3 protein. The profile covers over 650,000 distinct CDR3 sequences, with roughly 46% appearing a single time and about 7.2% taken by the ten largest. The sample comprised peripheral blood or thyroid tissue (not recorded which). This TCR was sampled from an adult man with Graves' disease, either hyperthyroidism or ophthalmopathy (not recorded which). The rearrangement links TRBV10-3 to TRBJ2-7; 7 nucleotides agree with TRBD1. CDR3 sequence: CASSDEGAPSYEQYF. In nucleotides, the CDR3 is TGTGCCAGCAGTGATGAGGGGGCACCATCCTACGAGCAGTACTTC.